One T cell receptor beta chain is described in this entry. What this receptor recognizes is not known. Base-call qualities are not available, and no considerably larger clone is one nucleotide away. The data originate from a study of blood T cell repertoires in COVID-19 (dated by TCRdb to 2019 to 2021). For the wider study: Samples from collaborators originated in the United States, Italy and Spain and spanned both the acute and convalescent phases of COVID-19. Nearly every sample came with metadata listing a de-identified subject ID, COVID-19 status, age in years and sex. Where HLA class I and class II types were available, the types were taken from metadata supplied by the sample provider, not from assay-based typing. Deeply sampled blood TCRbeta repertoires from subjects exposed to, actively infected with, or recovered from COVID-19 were included in the dataset. The repertoires were released in a freely available public database intended as a resource for research on the immune response to SARS-CoV-2. The samples were drawn from the first 160 participants of the ongoing ImmuneRACE study and from some 1,300 subjects provided by 6 global collaborators. The prospective study material was composed of cDNA or gDNA derived from T cells, B-cell-depleted T cells, or PBMCs. The paper as a whole reports these results and caveats: How much clinical and demographic metadata was included differed by source and by participant, and the metadata was provided uncurated.

The junction shows trimming of 10 bases on V and 1 base on J, plus 17 bases between the germline ends. Taken from the germline V gene, the CDR1 and CDR2 loops are WSHSY and SAAADI. The CDR3 numbers 15 residues from cysteine through phenylalanine. CDR3 DNA only is kept here, 45 bases in frame from base 1. Collaborating institutions collected whole blood in K2EDTA tubes following their own protocols. For TCRbeta analysis, collaborators shipped samples as frozen whole blood, isolated PBMCs, or DNA extracted from either of those sample types. TCRbeta CDR3 regions were amplified from genomic DNA by means of the immunoSEQ Assay, a bias-controlled multiplex PCR. The authors' pipeline ran thus. The number of nucleated cells in each sample was estimated by amplification of reference gene primers within the assay. To quantify the absolute abundance of each unique TCRbeta CDR3 rearrangement, sequence reads were collapsed and filtered. For each sample, productive Simpson clonality was calculated by taking the square root of Simpson's diversity index across productive rearrangements. TCRdb re-hosts the immuneACCESS table, in-frame sequences only. Its copies lack some clones; in the studies checked, an unresolved V gene accounts for under half of them, and the cause for the rest is not known. The V and J calls and clone size are taken from that table; D and trimming were inferred from the DNA. Counted in this sample were approximately 260,000 clones; more than 80% of them appeared once. About 4% of the sample rests with the top ten.

The rearrangement joined TRBV10-2 to TRBJ1-5; no confident D gene assignment can be made. The clonotype originates from a woman between 40 and 55 years old with acute or convalescent COVID-19. Sequenced material: peripheral blood. The DNA sequence is TGCGCCACCGAACGGGCAGCGGGAAGCAATCAGCCCCAGCATTTT. Translation gives CATERAAGSNQPQHF.